This T cell receptor (beta chain) was found in a study of blood T cell repertoires in COVID-19. The V gene's germline CDR1 is MNHEY and CDR2 SVGAGI. Trimming took 3 bases from V and 2 from J, leaving 14 bases between them. This CDR3 has 16 amino acids. Source study methods: Nucleated cell counts were estimated from reference gene primer amplification. The table came from immunoSEQ multiplex PCR; TCRdb's copy has only in-frame clones and leaves some out. V and J calls and clone size are those listed in that table; D and trimming were worked out from the DNA. The table shows roughly 250,000 clones, with about 73% occurring only once. A single count supports this clone.

The receptor was isolated from a woman of 80 years or more with acute or convalescent COVID-19. The chain links TRBV6-5 to TRBJ2-1, with D tentatively TRBD2 (5 bases). The source material was peripheral blood. The CDR3, as DNA: TGTGCCAGCAGTTATTTGGCGGGCGATCCCTACAATGAGCAGTTCTTC. It is translated as CASSYLAGDPYNEQFF.